A single sample is the source of the 8 T cell receptor beta chains below, sequenced in a study of cytotoxic CD8 clonotypes in ibrutinib-treated CLL. Sequencing used immunoSEQ multiplex PCR; TCRdb keeps in-frame clones, though not all of them. The repertoire holds 90,000 to 150,000 clones, with more than 55% as singletons. The sequenced sample was PBMCs, obtained after 24 months of ibrutinib treatment. These receptors were obtained from a human donor with chronic lymphocytic leukemia.

This clone was counted once. The rearrangement uses TRBV19 and TRBJ1-5; D is possibly TRBD1 (6 bases). The CDR3 extends over 13 amino acids. Germline values: CDR1 LNHDA, CDR2 SQIVND (reference sequence). The germline V and J ends were trimmed by 7 bases and 6 bases, with 13 bases remaining between them. The CDR3 region has the DNA TGTGCCAGTACAAAGGAGGGGGGTCAGCCCCAGCATTTT. This codes for CASTKEGGQPQHF.

This clone was detected only a few times. The V gene is TRBV2, the J gene TRBJ2-7; D remains ambiguous. Between the trimmed V and J ends, which lost 6 bases and 7 bases, there was a span of 10 bases. This CDR3 has 11 residues. Germline V CDR1 and CDR2: SNHLY, FYNNEI. CDR3 DNA sequence: TGTGCCAGCAGCTTATTAAAGGAGCAGTACTTC. Translation: CASSLLKEQYF.

CDR3 nucleotide sequence: TGCGCCAGCAGCTTGGGTTCAGGGCCTACGCCCCACGAGCAGTACTTC. Translating gives CASSLGSGPTPHEQYF. This chain uses TRBV5-1 with TRBJ2-7; D is perhaps TRBD1 (5 bases). CDR1 and CDR2 (germline): SGHRS, YFSETQ. The CDR3 is 16 amino acids. V was trimmed by 0 bases and J by 5 bases, leaving 18 bases between them. Filled out from reference TRBV5-1 and TRBJ2-7, the complete variable domain reads KAGVTQTPRYLIKTRGQQVTLSCSPISGHRSVSWYQQTPGQGLQFLFEYFSETQRNKGNFPGRFSGRQFSNSRSEMNVSTLELGDSALYLCASSLGSGPTPHEQYFGPGTRLTVT.

Only a few counts were recorded for this clone. The rearrangement links TRBV5-6 to TRBJ2-3; 8 bases are shared with TRBD1. The CDR3 is 16 residues long. Losses at the gene ends were 0 bases for V and 1 base for J; bases not matched to a gene: 4. In germline, CDR1 is SGHDT, CDR2 YYEEEE. The CDR3 region is CASSLGQGAGTDTQYF. Written as DNA, the CDR3 is TGTGCCAGCAGCTTGGGGCAGGGGGCGGGCACAGATACGCAGTATTTT.

Only a few counts were recorded for this clone. V and J are TRBV6-5 and TRBJ1-1, with 7 bases that match TRBD1. After removal of 5 bases from V and 7 bases from J, the junction contained 7 bases not matched to a gene. The CDR3 totals 13 residues. Germline V CDR1 and CDR2: MNHEY, SVGAGI. The CDR3 region is CASSEGTAIEAFF. The CDR3 region has the DNA TGTGCCAGCAGTGAGGGGACAGCCATTGAAGCTTTCTTT.

The J gene is TRBJ2-7, the V gene TRBV6-5, with 9 bases aligning to TRBD1. The germline V gene encodes CDR1 MNHEY and CDR2 SVGAGI. The V segment lost 4 bases and the J segment 1 base; nucleotides outside the gene matches: 5. This CDR3 has 15 residues. The CDR3 sequence is CASSSGTGQSYEQYF. CDR3 DNA: TGTGCCAGCAGTTCCGGGACAGGGCAATCCTACGAGCAGTACTTC.

The sample holds a few counts of this clone. This chain connects TRBV27 to TRBJ2-3; TRBD1 matches 8 bases. Germline lookup yields CDR1 MNHEY and CDR2 SMNVEV (reference sequence). The length of the CDR3 is 15 residues. The V and J ends lost 7 bases and 3 bases, in that order; junction bases with no gene match: 9. In DNA form, the CDR3 reads TGTGCCAGCAAGGACAGGGAGGACAGGACAGATACGCAGTATTTT. It is translated as CASKDREDRTDTQYF.

This sequence joins TRBV5-1 and TRBJ1-6; no definite D call. The CDR3 runs 17 residues. V lost 1 base and J lost 6, with 17 bases in between. The V gene's germline CDR1 is SGHRS and CDR2 YFSETQ. In DNA, the CDR3 is TGCGCCAGCAGCTTGAGTCGCTTGCAGGACCTTAATTCACCCCTCCACTTT. This encodes CASSLSRLQDLNSPLHF. Full variable domain (remainder filled in from reference TRBV5-1 and TRBJ1-6): KAGVTQTPRYLIKTRGQQVTLSCSPISGHRSVSWYQQTPGQGLQFLFEYFSETQRNKGNFPGRFSGRQFSNSRSEMNVSTLELGDSALYLCASSLSRLQDLNSPLHFGNGTRLTVT.